The entry below gives a single T cell receptor beta chain sequence along with its context. This clonotype came up many times. Which antigen it targets is not known. No clone much larger than this one lies a single base away; base qualities are absent. The record originates from a study of T cell repertoires in cytomegalovirus infection (dated by TCRdb to the late 2010s). Notes on the research overall: Donor HLA type was relevant to the analysis, because carriage of CMV infection together with the matching HLA type was indicated by public TCR beta signatures. The investigation overall reported the following: In both this cohort and an independent roughly 330-donor cohort, the cumulative frequency of public TCR beta family members distinguished carriers of CMV infection plus the relevant HLA type. The ex vivo response was dominated by HLA-C-restricted CMV-specific TCR beta clonotypes, and the single most frequent clonotype in two of eight donors was supplied by these HLA-C-restricted clonotypes.

Sequencing took place on an Illumina HiSeq 1500. TCRdb trimmed the raw reads at Q25, called clones with MiXCR and kept productive beta chains. Identical CDR3 protein sequences are pooled into one entry, listed with their most common genes and DNA. For this sample the table gives about 260,000 distinct CDR3 sequences, of which approximately 9.2% were detected only once. The ten largest account for roughly 16% of the sample. The CDR3, from cysteine to phenylalanine, totals 12 residues. Just CDR3 DNA is preserved here, 36 bases in frame from base 1. CDR1 and CDR2, per the germline V gene, are SGHTA and FQGNSA. At the junction V is shortened by 3 bases and J by 9 bases, with 9 bases in between.

What was sequenced was PBMCs. The receptor comes from a human donor in good health (CMV status not recorded). Some clones in this sample may be carry-over from other donors' samples. The V and J segments used are TRBV7-2 and TRBJ1-5; no D gene is confidently identified. In nucleotides, the sequence is TGTGCCAGCAGCTTGCCCCCTTTGCCCCAGCATTTT. Its translation is CASSLPPLPQHF.